Following are 31 T cell receptor beta chains from one sample sequenced in a study of immune evolution from preneoplasia to lung adenocarcinoma. Profiling relied on immunoSEQ multiplex PCR, and the TCRdb table lists in-frame clones only, not all of them. Altogether approximately 12,000 clones are present, roughly 90% being singletons, with the ten largest covering less than 4.5%. The sample consisted of FFPE invasive lung adenocarcinoma tissue. The receptor set was obtained from a person between 65 and 79 years old with invasive lung adenocarcinoma.

The chain has TRBV7-9 and TRBJ2-7, with D maybe TRBD2 (6 bases). Germline V CDR1 and CDR2: SEHNR, FQNEAQ (reference sequence). With 3 bases removed from V and 6 bases from J, the gap between germline ends came to 12 bases. CDR3 size: 13 residues. The DNA for the CDR3 is TGTGCCAGCAGCTTGGTGGGGACTCCCGAGCAGTACTTC. Its protein product is CASSLVGTPEQYF.

The chain joins TRBV18 to TRBJ2-7; no reliable D call. The CDR3 has 14 amino acids. Germline CDR1 reads KGHSH; CDR2 reads LQKENI. With 3 bases removed from V and 0 bases from J, the gap between germline ends came to 9 bases. The CDR3 here is CASSPGPSSYEQYF. The CDR3 nucleotides are TGTGCCAGCTCACCGGGCCCGAGCTCCTACGAGCAGTACTTC. Complete variable domain (other parts from reference TRBV18 and TRBJ2-7): NAGVMQNPRHLVRRRGQEARLRCSPMKGHSHVYWYRQLPEEGLKFMVYLQKENIIDESGMPKERFSAEFPKEGPSILRIQQVVRGDSAAYFCASSPGPSSYEQYFGPGTRLTVT.

This rearrangement joins TRBV5-1 to TRBJ1-2; tentative D call: TRBD1 (5 bases). The CDR3 consists of 14 residues. The germline CDR1 and CDR2 sequences are SGHRS and YFSETQ. V was trimmed by 4 bases and J by 7 bases, leaving 17 bases between them. DNA for the CDR3: TGCGCCAGCAGCCTAGAATCAGGGACGGCTGGCTACACCTTC. Translating gives CASSLESGTAGYTF.

CDR3 bases: TGTGCCAGCAGTTTAACGGGGACAGCCACAGATACGCAGTATTTT. This sequence encodes CASSLTGTATDTQYF. The chain is built from TRBV28 and TRBJ2-3; 7 nucleotides match TRBD1. The germline gives CDR1 MDHEN, CDR2 SYDVKM. The ends lost 2 bases at V and 2 bases at J; junction bases unmatched: 4. The CDR3 has 15 amino acids.

This sequence joins TRBV28 and TRBJ2-5; 8 nucleotides align to TRBD2. Germline CDR1 is MDHEN and CDR2 is SYDVKM. V dropped 5 bases and J dropped 1; count of bases not matched to a gene: 9. The CDR3 runs to 16 residues. CDR3 loop: CASSPIGGAGQETQYF. Written as DNA, the CDR3 is TGTGCCAGCAGTCCGATCGGGGGGGCTGGCCAAGAGACCCAGTACTTC.

The chain recombines TRBV7-9 with TRBJ2-3, with a weak D call TRBD2 (5 bases). This CDR3 spans 14 amino acids. Trimming stripped 2 bases from V and 0 bases from J, with 6 bases between. Looked up from germline, CDR1 is SEHNR and CDR2 is FQNEAQ (reference sequence). CDR3 amino acids: CASSLSGSTDTQYF. The DNA of the CDR3 is TGTGCCAGCAGCTTAAGCGGAAGCACAGATACGCAGTATTTT.

The chain carries TRBV5-6 and TRBJ1-1; 7 nucleotides agree with TRBD1. The CDR3 runs 13 residues. J lost 1 base, V lost 6 bases, and 3 bases had no gene match. CDR1 SGHDT and CDR2 YYEEEE come from the germline V gene. The CDR3 DNA follows: TGTGCCAGCATCAGACAGGGGAACACTGAAGCTTTCTTT. Translation gives CASIRQGNTEAFF.

The chain employs TRBV7-9 and TRBJ2-5, with 7 bases matching TRBD1. The CDR3 covers 14 residues. V trimming: 7 bases; J trimming: 1 base; junction bases outside the gene matches: 6. Germline V CDR1 and CDR2: SEHNR, FQNEAQ (reference sequence). Written as DNA, the CDR3 is TGTGCCAGCACCCTATGGGACAGCCAAGAGACCCAGTACTTC. Its translation: CASTLWDSQETQYF.

This chain connects TRBV5-1 to TRBJ1-2; D is unclear. The CDR3 length is 16 residues. The V end was cut by 4 bases, the J end by 5 bases, with 21 bases between. Per germline, CDR1 SGHRS and CDR2 YFSETQ. CDR3 nucleotides: TGCGCCAGCAGCAACTTCTTCTCAGGAAACATTTATGGCTACACCTTC. Encoded protein: CASSNFFSGNIYGYTF.

V and J are TRBV15 and TRBJ2-5, with D possibly matching TRBD1 (6 bases). Germline CDR1 LNHNV, CDR2 YYDKDF (reference sequence). V was clipped by 1 base and J by 2 bases, with 11 bases between them. CDR3 length: 15 amino acids. As DNA, the CDR3 is TGTGCCACCAGCAGAGCTACAGGGTTACAAGAGACCCAGTACTTC. As protein: CATSRATGLQETQYF.

The DNA of the CDR3 is TGTGCCAGCAAAAGGTACAATGAGCAGTTCTTC. Its protein is CASKRYNEQFF. The J gene is TRBJ2-1, the V gene TRBV6-1, with D hard to call. With 7 bases removed from V and 4 bases from J, the gap between germline ends came to 5 bases. Per germline, CDR1 MNHNS and CDR2 SASEGT. The length of the CDR3 is 11 residues.

Written as DNA, the CDR3 is TGTGCCAGCAGTCTGGAGAGGGATCAGCCCCAGCATTTT. Its protein product is CASSLERDQPQHF. J is TRBJ1-5 and V is TRBV7-2; D is uncertain. The CDR3 is 13 amino acids. Trimming pared 6 bases from V and 5 bases from J, leaving 11 bases between. From germline, CDR1 is SGHTA and CDR2 FQGNSA.

This chain connects TRBV5-1 to TRBJ1-4; the match to TRBD1 covers 7 bases. This CDR3 has 15 amino acids. V was pared by 5 bases and J by 3 bases, with 7 bases of the junction left unmatched. Germline lookup yields CDR1 SGHRS and CDR2 YFSETQ. CDR3 loop: CASREQTGSNEKLFF. The CDR3 DNA reads TGCGCCAGCAGGGAACAGACAGGGTCTAATGAAAAACTGTTTTTT. The full variable domain, in which reference TRBV5-1 and TRBJ1-4 provide the parts outside the CDR3, is KAGVTQTPRYLIKTRGQQVTLSCSPISGHRSVSWYQQTPGQGLQFLFEYFSETQRNKGNFPGRFSGRQFSNSRSEMNVSTLELGDSALYLCASREQTGSNEKLFFGSGTQLSVL.

The genes are TRBV6-6 and TRBJ2-3; the match to TRBD1 covers 8 bases. Per the germline V gene, CDR1 is MNHNY and CDR2 is SVGAGI (reference sequence). The CDR3 has 16 residues. The V segment lost 7 bases and the J segment 2 bases; nucleotides outside the gene matches: 11. The CDR3 is CASNPTGAKYTDTQYF. In DNA, the CDR3 is TGTGCCAGCAACCCGACAGGGGCCAAGTACACAGATACGCAGTATTTT.

The chain joins TRBV15 to TRBJ2-5, with 9 bases matching TRBD1. The V gene's germline CDR1 is LNHNV and CDR2 YYDKDF (reference sequence). The length of the CDR3 is 15 residues. Trimming took 2 bases from V and 2 from J; bases not matched to a gene: 3. This CDR3 is CATSRWTGDQETQYF. The CDR3, as DNA: TGTGCCACCAGCAGATGGACAGGGGATCAAGAGACCCAGTACTTC. Together with reference TRBV15 and TRBJ2-5, the CDR3 gives the full variable domain: DAMVIQNPRYQVTQFGKPVTLSCSQTLNHNVMYWYQQKSSQAPKLLFHYYDKDFNNEADTPDNFQSRRPNTSFCFLDIRSPGLGDTAMYLCATSRWTGDQETQYFGPGTRLLVL.

The rearrangement joins TRBV29-1 to TRBJ2-7, with D tentatively TRBD1 or TRBD2 (7 bases each). Trimming took off 5 bases at V and 2 bases at J, with 16 bases between the two ends. Germline lookup yields CDR1 SQVTM and CDR2 ANQGSEA. The CDR3 is 14 residues long. The CDR3 sequence is CSVQSGTVPYEQYF. CDR3 sequence (DNA): TGCAGCGTTCAAAGCGGGACAGTCCCCTACGAGCAGTACTTC.

This rearrangement joins TRBV30 to TRBJ2-7, with 8 bases fitting TRBD2. The CDR3 has 13 residues. V lost 5 bases and J lost 3; bases outside the gene matches: 6. Germline V gene data show CDR1 as GTSNPN and CDR2 as SVGIG (reference sequence). CDR3 residues: CAWGSGGNYEQYF. The CDR3 coding sequence is TGTGCCTGGGGGAGCGGGGGCAACTACGAGCAGTACTTC.

This sequence joins TRBV6-4 and TRBJ2-3; TRBD1 or TRBD2 may be the D gene (6 bases each). Germline V gene lookup returns CDR1 MRHNA and CDR2 SNTAGT. Trimming removed 3 bases from V and 0 bases from J, with 13 bases in between. The CDR3 sequence is 16 residues long. The CDR3 DNA follows: TGTGCCAGCAGTGAAGGAGGGGGAGATAGCACAGATACGCAGTATTTT. Protein sequence: CASSEGGGDSTDTQYF.

The gene calls are TRBV28 and TRBJ1-2; 10 bases agree with TRBD1. The CDR3 runs 14 residues. Germline V gives CDR1 MDHEN, CDR2 SYDVKM. Losses at the gene ends were 5 bases for V and 3 bases for J; bases not matched to a gene: 3. The CDR3 loop is CASSPGTGDYGYTF. The CDR3 bases are TGTGCCAGCAGTCCCGGGACAGGGGACTATGGCTACACCTTC.

The CDR3 DNA follows: TGTGCCAGCAGTTTCTACTCACAGGGGGCCCTAAATCAGCCCCAGCATTTT. Amino acid sequence: CASSFYSQGALNQPQHF. The chain is built from TRBV28 and TRBJ1-5; 9 nucleotides agree with TRBD1. CDR1 and CDR2 (germline): MDHEN, SYDVKM. Trimming cost V 3 bases and J 4 bases; bases outside gene matches: 10. CDR3 length: 17 amino acids.

CDR3 in DNA: TGTGCCAGCAGTGAGGACAGGGTTGAAGCTTTCTTT. This sequence encodes CASSEDRVEAFF. The chain uses TRBV2 and TRBJ1-1; 8 nucleotides line up with TRBD1. V lost 3 bases, J lost 7 bases, and 1 base stayed unmatched. The V gene's germline CDR1 is SNHLY and CDR2 FYNNEI. The CDR3 has 12 amino acids.

This sequence joins TRBV9 and TRBJ2-1; 9 bases match TRBD2. The trim removed 0 bases at V and 2 bases at J, leaving 9 bases unmatched. The CDR3 extends over 18 amino acids. Germline V gene sequence: CDR1 SGDLS, CDR2 YYNGEE. The CDR3 is CASSVGLAGQRTYNEQFF. CDR3 bases: TGTGCCAGCAGCGTAGGCCTAGCGGGGCAAAGAACCTACAATGAGCAGTTCTTC.

The chain couples TRBV20-1 to TRBJ2-7; tentative D call: TRBD2 (5 bases). V shed 6 bases and J shed 7 bases, with 13 bases lying between them. The germline V gene has CDR1 DFQATT and CDR2 SNEGSKA (reference sequence). The CDR3 is 11 amino acids. Here the CDR3 DNA reads TGCAGTGCCCAAAGATCGGGGGAGCAGTACTTC. It codes for CSAQRSGEQYF.

The chain joins TRBV6-6 to TRBJ2-5, with 9 bases fitting TRBD2. Per germline, CDR1 MNHNY and CDR2 SVGAGI (reference sequence). The CDR3 runs 15 residues. Trimming took 1 base from V and 2 from J; bases not matched to a gene: 2. CDR3 sequence: CASSYWAGGQETQYF. The CDR3 DNA reads as TGTGCCAGCAGTTACTGGGCGGGGGGGCAAGAGACCCAGTACTTC.

This clone was counted only a few times. The genes are TRBV27 and TRBJ1-2, with D perhaps TRBD1 (6 bases). Germline CDR1 reads MNHEY; CDR2 reads SMNVEV (reference sequence). V was cut by 2 bases and J by 6 bases, with 7 bases left in between. This CDR3 comprises 12 residues. This CDR3 is CASSLKGDGYTF. DNA for the CDR3: TGTGCCAGCAGTTTAAAGGGGGATGGCTACACCTTC.

V and J are TRBV5-4 and TRBJ2-5; TRBD2 agrees at 10 bases. Looked up from germline, CDR1 is SGHNT and CDR2 is YYREEE (reference sequence). The CDR3 covers 14 residues. The junction had 2 bases not matched to a gene; V was cut back by 1 base and J by 5 bases. CDR3 protein: CASSLTSGDETQYF. CDR3 sequence (DNA): TGTGCCAGCAGCTTGACTAGCGGGGACGAGACCCAGTACTTC.

This chain connects TRBV6-1 to TRBJ2-7; TRBD2 matches 7 bases. CDR1 is MNHNS, CDR2 SASEGT, per germline. The V and J ends lost 7 bases and 0 bases, in that order; junction bases with no gene match: 9. The CDR3 contains 15 residues. The CDR3 DNA is TGTGCCAGCATATCCGAGGGGACTACCTCCTACGAGCAGTACTTC. As protein: CASISEGTTSYEQYF.

The rearrangement links TRBV6-5 to TRBJ2-7, with 7 bases matching TRBD2. Looked up from germline, CDR1 is MNHEY and CDR2 is SVGAGI. The V and J ends lost 0 bases and 7 bases, in that order; junction bases with no gene match: 6. The CDR3 has 14 residues. CDR3 in DNA: TGTGCCAGCAGTTACTCGTTGGGGGAGGGGGAGCAGTACTTC. This gives the protein CASSYSLGEGEQYF.

With respect to this clone: The junction departs from germline at one end; a sequencing error may be responsible. V usage is TRBV30 and J usage is TRBJ2-7; tentatively, D is TRBD1 (6 bases). CDR1 is GTSNPN and CDR2 is SVGIG in the germline V gene (reference sequence). CDR3 length equals 11 residues. CDR3 loop: CAWGKGVEQYF. In DNA, the CDR3 is TGTGCCTGGGGGAAGGGGGTTGAGCAGTACTTT.

The chain uses TRBV6-1 and TRBJ1-3, with 11 bases fitting TRBD1. V lost 3 bases, J lost 8 bases, and 6 bases stayed unmatched. CDR3 length: 15 amino acids. Germline lookup yields CDR1 MNHNS and CDR2 SASEGT. CDR3 sequence reads: CASSEPGQGDDTIYF. CDR3 bases: TGTGCCAGCAGTGAGCCGGGACAGGGGGATGACACCATATATTTT.

This chain links TRBV19 with TRBJ2-5; 8 nucleotides line up with TRBD2. The V gene's germline CDR1 is LNHDA and CDR2 SQIVND (reference sequence). V shed 3 bases and J 2 bases; nucleotides not matched to a gene: 8. This CDR3 is 16 amino acids long. Written as DNA, the CDR3 is TGTGCCAGTAGTATCGCAGGGGCGGGAGGACAAGAGACCCAGTACTTC. It yields the protein CASSIAGAGGQETQYF.